A selection of T cell receptor beta chains follows, all from one sample in a study of shared clonotypes between healthy human individuals. Profiling relied on immunoSEQ multiplex PCR, and the TCRdb table lists in-frame clones only, not all of them. The sample has 2 million to 3 million clones, 90% to 95% seen once. The sequenced material came from naive CD4+ T cells from PBMCs. These receptors all come from a man younger than 30 in good health. Some clones in this sample may be carry-over from other donors' samples. CDR3s include the opening cysteine and the closing phenylalanine or tryptophan. The D gene is left open where the match is weak. Clone size is not always given. Where it is, it says once, few, many or a class for expanded clones.

clone_size: -; v_call: TRBV25-1; j_call: TRBJ2-5; d_call: -; cdr3_nt: TGTGCCAGCAGTGACGGAGGGACTCGCAAAAGAGGGGAGACCCAGTACTTC; cdr3_aa: CASSDGGTRKRGETQYF
clone_size: -; v_call: TRBV25-1; j_call: TRBJ2-1; d_call: TRBD2; cdr3_nt: TGTGCCAGCAGTGAAACTAGCGGGAGGAGGCGCAATGAGCAGTTCTTC; cdr3_aa: CASSETSGRRRNEQFF
clone_size: -; v_call: TRBV14; j_call: TRBJ1-4; d_call: -; cdr3_nt: TGTGCCAGCAGCCAAGGGAATTATGAAAAACTGTTTTTT; cdr3_aa: CASSQGNYEKLFF
clone_size: once; v_call: TRBV5-8; j_call: TRBJ2-6; d_call: -; cdr3_nt: TGTGCCAGCAGCTCCGGTTACTCTGGGGCCAACGTCCTGACTTTC; cdr3_aa: CASSSGYSGANVLTF
clone_size: -; v_call: TRBV11-3; j_call: TRBJ2-1; d_call: -; cdr3_nt: TGTGCCAGCAGTCAGCAGGCCCCGATCGATGAGCAGTTCTTC; cdr3_aa: CASSQQAPIDEQFF
clone_size: -; v_call: TRBV29-1; j_call: TRBJ2-1; d_call: TRBD1; cdr3_nt: TGCAGCGTTGAAAGGGACAGATCCTACAATGAGCAGTTCTTC; cdr3_aa: CSVERDRSYNEQFF
clone_size: -; v_call: TRBV5-1; j_call: TRBJ2-1; d_call: -; cdr3_nt: TGCGCCAGCAGCTTGGGCGTAGGTGAGCAGTTCTTC; cdr3_aa: CASSLGVGEQFF
clone_size: once; v_call: TRBV5-5; j_call: TRBJ2-7; d_call: TRBD1; cdr3_nt: TGTGCCAGCAGCGCGCCTAGGGGACAGGGGGCGAGCGAGCAGTACTTC; cdr3_aa: CASSAPRGQGASEQYF
clone_size: -; v_call: TRBV27; j_call: TRBJ2-6; d_call: -; cdr3_nt: TGTGCCAGCAGTCGGCCTGGGGCCAACGTCCTGACTTTC; cdr3_aa: CASSRPGANVLTF
clone_size: -; v_call: TRBV6-1; j_call: TRBJ2-2; d_call: -; cdr3_nt: TGTGCCAGCAGTGAAAGGACTGGGGGGAACACCGGGGAGCTGTTTTTT; cdr3_aa: CASSERTGGNTGELFF
clone_size: -; v_call: TRBV4-3; j_call: TRBJ1-4; d_call: -; cdr3_nt: TGCGCCAGCAGCCAAGACCTTGGGGAAGGTGATGAAAAACTGTTTTTT; cdr3_aa: CASSQDLGEGDEKLFF
clone_size: -; v_call: TRBV6-1; j_call: TRBJ2-1; d_call: -; cdr3_nt: TGTGCCAGCAGTGAACAGGGGTTATTCTCCTACAATGAGCAGTTCTTC; cdr3_aa: CASSEQGLFSYNEQFF
clone_size: few; v_call: TRBV20-1; j_call: TRBJ2-7; d_call: -; cdr3_nt: TGCAGTGCTAGCGCGGACGAGCAGTACTTC; cdr3_aa: CSASADEQYF
clone_size: -; v_call: TRBV7-9; j_call: TRBJ2-7; d_call: TRBD1; cdr3_nt: TGTGCCAGCAGCACCAAGACAGGGGTGGTAGTCGAGCAGTACTTC; cdr3_aa: CASSTKTGVVVEQYF
clone_size: -; v_call: TRBV30; j_call: TRBJ2-3; d_call: -; cdr3_nt: TGTGCCTGGAGTGTACAGGCAGCTACGCAGTATTTT; cdr3_aa: CAWSVQAATQYF
clone_size: -; v_call: TRBV7-3; j_call: TRBJ2-2; d_call: -; cdr3_nt: TGTGCCAGCAGCTTCGATTCCACCGGGGAGCTGTTTTTT; cdr3_aa: CASSFDSTGELFF
clone_size: -; v_call: TRBV18; j_call: TRBJ2-6; d_call: TRBD2; cdr3_nt: TGTGCCAGCTCACCACCCGGGACTACAGGGGCCAACGTCCTGACTTTC; cdr3_aa: CASSPPGTTGANVLTF
clone_size: -; v_call: TRBV4-1; j_call: TRBJ2-7; d_call: TRBD2; cdr3_nt: TGCGCCAGCAGCCATAATGCAGCGGGAGGGTCCTACGAGCAGTACTTC; cdr3_aa: CASSHNAAGGSYEQYF
clone_size: -; v_call: TRBV19; j_call: TRBJ1-2; d_call: -; cdr3_nt: TGTGCCAGTAGAGTTCAGCAGGGAATCTATGGCTACACCTTC; cdr3_aa: CASRVQQGIYGYTF
clone_size: -; v_call: TRBV5-1; j_call: TRBJ2-5; d_call: -; cdr3_nt: TGCGCCAGCAGCTTGGAACCTACGTACCAAGAGACCCAGTACTTC; cdr3_aa: CASSLEPTYQETQYF
clone_size: -; v_call: TRBV28; j_call: TRBJ2-7; d_call: TRBD1; cdr3_nt: TGTGCCAGCAGTGCAAACCTTTCTTCAGGGGGGCAGTACTTC; cdr3_aa: CASSANLSSGGQYF
clone_size: -; v_call: TRBV13; j_call: TRBJ2-5; d_call: TRBD2; cdr3_nt: TGTGCCAGCAGCTACGGACTAGAGGAGACCCAGTACTTC; cdr3_aa: CASSYGLEETQYF
clone_size: -; v_call: TRBV7-3; j_call: TRBJ2-2; d_call: -; cdr3_nt: TGTGCCAGCAGCTTTGGCCCCACCGGGGAGCTGTTTTTT; cdr3_aa: CASSFGPTGELFF
clone_size: -; v_call: TRBV5-4; j_call: TRBJ2-7; d_call: -; cdr3_nt: TGTGCCAGCAGCTTGGGGTGGTCAAATTACGAGCAGTACTTC; cdr3_aa: CASSLGWSNYEQYF
clone_size: -; v_call: TRBV6-6; j_call: TRBJ2-7; d_call: -; cdr3_nt: TGTGCCAGCAGTCTCAAATGGGGTTCCTACGAGCAGTACTTC; cdr3_aa: CASSLKWGSYEQYF
clone_size: few; v_call: TRBV6-1; j_call: TRBJ2-7; d_call: -; cdr3_nt: TGTGCCAGCAGTGTCAGGTCTCCCTACGAGCAGTACTTC; cdr3_aa: CASSVRSPYEQYF
clone_size: -; v_call: TRBV6-6; j_call: TRBJ1-3; d_call: -; cdr3_nt: TGTGCCAGCAGTTATGGGGTTAGGAGTACTGGAAACACCATATATTTT; cdr3_aa: CASSYGVRSTGNTIYF
clone_size: once; v_call: TRBV5-1; j_call: TRBJ1-4; d_call: TRBD1; cdr3_nt: TGCGCCAGCAGCTTCAACAGGGGTATGGGGGAAAAACTGTTTTTT; cdr3_aa: CASSFNRGMGEKLFF
clone_size: -; v_call: TRBV28; j_call: TRBJ1-6; d_call: TRBD1; cdr3_nt: TGTGCCAGCAGCCCAGGGGGCGCAGATAATTCACCCCTCCACTTT; cdr3_aa: CASSPGGADNSPLHF
clone_size: -; v_call: TRBV2; j_call: TRBJ2-1; d_call: -; cdr3_nt: TGTGCCGGATCTCAGGGGCTCAATGAGCAGTTCTTC; cdr3_aa: CAGSQGLNEQFF
clone_size: -; v_call: TRBV7-2; j_call: TRBJ1-1; d_call: TRBD1; cdr3_nt: TGTGCCAGCAGCGGACAGGGGGCGCACACTGAAGCTTTCTTT; cdr3_aa: CASSGQGAHTEAFF
clone_size: -; v_call: TRBV28; j_call: TRBJ1-5; d_call: -; cdr3_nt: TGTGCCAGCAGGGGGACACCTAGCAATCAGCCCCAGCATTTT; cdr3_aa: CASRGTPSNQPQHF
clone_size: -; v_call: TRBV4-2; j_call: TRBJ2-2; d_call: -; cdr3_nt: TGTGCCAGCAGCCGTCCCTCGGCAGGGCGGACCGGGGAGCTGTTTTTT; cdr3_aa: CASSRPSAGRTGELFF
clone_size: -; v_call: TRBV28; j_call: TRBJ1-1; d_call: -; cdr3_nt: TGTGCCAGCAGTCCCGGGACAAAGAGGGCTTTCTTT; cdr3_aa: CASSPGTKRAFF
clone_size: -; v_call: TRBV7-9; j_call: TRBJ1-2; d_call: TRBD1; cdr3_nt: TGTGCCAGCAGCCCCGGGACAGGGGGGTGGCACGACTATGGCTACACCTTC; cdr3_aa: CASSPGTGGWHDYGYTF
clone_size: -; v_call: TRBV14; j_call: TRBJ2-1; d_call: -; cdr3_nt: TGTGCCAGCAGCCTTCCGGGACCAATAAATGAGCAGTTCTTC; cdr3_aa: CASSLPGPINEQFF
clone_size: -; v_call: TRBV4-1; j_call: TRBJ2-1; d_call: -; cdr3_nt: TGCGCCAGCAGCCAAGGTCCCTTGATTATATACAATGAGCAGTTCTTC; cdr3_aa: CASSQGPLIIYNEQFF
clone_size: -; v_call: TRBV15; j_call: TRBJ1-5; d_call: -; cdr3_nt: TGTGCCACCAGCAGAATGGGTGGGGGGGCCCAGCATTTT; cdr3_aa: CATSRMGGGAQHF
clone_size: -; v_call: TRBV28; j_call: TRBJ1-6; d_call: TRBD1; cdr3_nt: TGTGCCAGCAGTTCCCCGGGACAGAACAATTCACCCCTCCACTTT; cdr3_aa: CASSSPGQNNSPLHF
clone_size: -; v_call: TRBV28; j_call: TRBJ1-5; d_call: -; cdr3_nt: TGTGCCAGCAGCTCGGGAAATCAGCCCCAGCATTTT; cdr3_aa: CASSSGNQPQHF